These 5 T cell receptor beta chains originate from one sample sequenced in a study of cytomegalovirus exposure and HLA in healthy donors. Primers included in the PCR were 60 Vbeta and 13 Jbeta primers. Clones were read by immunoSEQ multiplex PCR, and TCRdb kept only the in-frame ones, dropping some. In the table there are approximately 150,000 clones, 60% to 80% of which are singletons. Sequencing used PBMCs. These receptors all come from a man in his sixties in good health and CMV-seronegative.

This rearrangement joins TRBV5-1 to TRBJ2-1; D possibly corresponds to TRBD1 (5 bases). The length of the CDR3 is 15 residues. Trimming left V 5 bases short and J 3 bases short, with 15 bases between. Germline V gene sequence: CDR1 SGHRS, CDR2 YFSETQ. CDR3: CASSPEGHLYNEQFF. CDR3 nucleotide sequence: TGCGCCAGCAGTCCAGAAGGACACCTCTACAATGAGCAGTTCTTC.

V is TRBV18 and J is TRBJ2-7, with TRBD2 identical over 9 bases. Germline V gene data show CDR1 as KGHSH and CDR2 as LQKENI. V shed 4 bases and J 3 bases; nucleotides not matched to a gene: 22. This CDR3 spans 20 amino acids. The CDR3 DNA reads TGTGCCAGCTCACATTTCCGGCGTAGGGCGGGGGGGTGGAGTTTCTACGAGCAGTACTTC. Amino acids: CASSHFRRRAGGWSFYEQYF. The entire variable domain, with the rest obtained from reference TRBV18 and TRBJ2-7, is as follows: NAGVMQNPRHLVRRRGQEARLRCSPMKGHSHVYWYRQLPEEGLKFMVYLQKENIIDESGMPKERFSAEFPKEGPSILRIQQVVRGDSAAYFCASSHFRRRAGGWSFYEQYFGPGTRLTVT.

The chain combines TRBV27 with TRBJ2-2, with 8 bases fitting TRBD1. CDR1 MNHEY and CDR2 SMNVEV come from the germline V gene (reference sequence). The CDR3 is 17 amino acids. Germline trimming cut 3 bases from V and 1 base from J; bases unmatched to any gene: 7. CDR3 in amino acids: CASSFFSGGQNTGELFF. DNA for the CDR3: TGTGCCAGCAGTTTTTTCTCAGGGGGCCAGAACACCGGGGAGCTGTTTTTT.

The chain couples TRBV27 to TRBJ1-6, with a weak D call TRBD1 (5 bases). Germline CDR1 MNHEY, CDR2 SMNVEV (reference sequence). The CDR3 consists of 14 residues. The V gene lost 2 bases and the J gene lost 13 bases, with 15 bases spanning the gap. The CDR3 DNA sequence: TGTGCCAGCAGTTTAACAGGAGCCATGGGGCCCCTCCACTTT. Its protein product is CASSLTGAMGPLHF.

The chain carries TRBV6-5 and TRBJ1-1; TRBD1 aligns across 7 bases. Trimming cost V 0 bases and J 9 bases; bases outside gene matches: 4. This CDR3 region has 13 residues. The germline V gene encodes CDR1 MNHEY and CDR2 SVGAGI. CDR3 nucleotides: TGTGCCAGCAGTTACTCGGAGACAGGGAAAGCTTTCTTT. Its protein is CASSYSETGKAFF.